This TCR beta chain was obtained from a study of cytomegalovirus exposure and HLA in healthy donors. Background on the study: A data release that came early held approximately 85 million unique TCRs from HLA-typed donors.

The CDR3 has 13 amino acids. The V gene lost 5 bases and the J gene lost 6 bases, with 11 bases spanning the gap. Germline V gives CDR1 MNHEY, CDR2 SVGAGI. 13 Jbeta primers and 60 Vbeta primers were used for the PCR. TCRdb's table, derived via immunoSEQ multiplex PCR, lists solely in-frame clones and lacks some. The sample lists 60,000 to 75,000 clones, 85% to 90% occurring once. The chain recombines TRBV6-5 with TRBJ2-1; D gene ambiguous. The sample taken for sequencing was PBMCs. This receptor was obtained from a female donor in good health and CMV-seronegative. The CDR3 sequence is CASSPRLANEQFF. CDR3 DNA sequence: TGTGCCAGCAGTCCCCGACTCGCCAATGAGCAGTTCTTC.